The sequence of this T cell receptor (beta chain) was determined in a study of shared clonotypes between healthy human individuals. Broader study findings: Larger estimated richness was generally recorded for naive subsets relative to memory subsets.

Profiling relied on immunoSEQ multiplex PCR, and the TCRdb table lists in-frame clones only, not all of them. The sample yields 2 million to 2.5 million clones, approximately 94% seen once. About this clone: Its antigen is not identified.

Germline loops: CDR1 LGHNA, CDR2 YSLEER. This CDR3 contains 16 residues. V gave up 0 bases and J gave up 6 bases; unmatched junction bases: 7. Subsets obtained from CD4+ cells comprised CD45RA+ naive and CD45RA-negative memory cells. Material: naive CD4+ T cells sorted from blood. Subset: CD45RA+ positively selected. The source of this sequence is a man aged 18 to 30 in good health. The rearrangement uses TRBV4-3 and TRBJ2-1; 8 nucleotides line up with TRBD2. CDR3 in amino acids: CASSQDYAGGFNEQFF. CDR3 nucleotides: TGCGCCAGCAGCCAAGATTACGCGGGAGGATTCAATGAGCAGTTCTTC.